This T cell receptor beta chain was retrieved from a study of blood T cell repertoires in COVID-19. The wider study: Samples came from the United States, Italy and Spain, spanning acute and convalescent COVID-19.

This clone was observed a few times. The germline V gene has CDR1 LNHNV and CDR2 YYDKDF (reference sequence). V was shortened by 0 bases and J by 8 bases, with 13 bases between the two germline ends. This CDR3 has 15 residues. In the study's own analysis: By means of reference gene primer amplification, nucleated cell counts were estimated. TCRdb's copy holds only in-frame clones and misses some; the assay was immunoSEQ multiplex PCR. V and J calls and clone size come straight from that table; D and trimming were deduced from the DNA. In the table there are hundreds of thousands of clones, 70% to 90% of which are singletons.

This TCR was sampled from a man aged 25-45 years who had recovered from COVID-19. The J gene is TRBJ2-2, the V gene TRBV15; a possible D gene is TRBD2 (5 bases). Sequencing was performed on PBMCs or T cells enriched from blood (not recorded which). The CDR3 loop reads CATSRDYEGSGELFF. The CDR3 DNA reads TGTGCCACCAGCAGAGATTACGAGGGCTCGGGGGAGCTGTTTTTT.